Included here is one T cell receptor (beta chain) sequence, with context. The antigen is not known. Repertoires were generated with immunoSEQ multiplex PCR, while TCRdb's copy carries only in-frame clones and drops some. The data hold approximately 120,000 clones, with 75% to 90% observed a single time. Pooling covered second doses at about 4 or about 12 weeks. The CDR3 is made up of 12 amino acids. Germline CDR1 is SGHRS and CDR2 is YFSETQ. The V end was cut by 1 base, the J end by 9 bases, with 8 bases between. This record belongs to a study of T cell responses to AZD1222 COVID-19 vaccine. Overall study findings and caveats: The study identified only a handful of AZD1222 recipients as seropositive at baseline.

The receptor comes from an adult who received the AZD1222 COVID-19 vaccine. This chain links TRBV5-1 with TRBJ2-1; D is undetermined. Material: peripheral blood, obtained 28 days after the second AZD1222 dose. The CDR3 region has the DNA TGCGCCAGCAGCTTGTCCGTTAGTGAGCAGTTCTTC. It is translated as CASSLSVSEQFF. Drawing the rest from reference TRBV5-1 and TRBJ2-1, the complete variable domain is KAGVTQTPRYLIKTRGQQVTLSCSPISGHRSVSWYQQTPGQGLQFLFEYFSETQRNKGNFPGRFSGRQFSNSRSEMNVSTLELGDSALYLCASSLSVSEQFFGPGTRLTVL.